The entry below gives a single TCR beta chain sequence along with its context. Positively selected for CCR7, the CD45RO-negative cells used as naive CD8 cells excluded terminally differentiated effector memory CD45RA+ cells. This sample stems from a study of shared clonotypes between healthy human individuals. Between the trimmed V and J ends, which lost 4 bases and 5 bases, there was a span of 18 bases. CDR3 length: 16 amino acids. In germline, CDR1 is MNHEY, CDR2 SVGAGI. Profiled with immunoSEQ multiplex PCR; TCRdb holds only in-frame clones, not every one. This sample has roughly 1,800,000 clones, with roughly 95% found just once.

V is TRBV6-5 and J is TRBJ2-1, with D perhaps being TRBD1 or TRBD2 (5 bases each). The clonotype was recovered from a young man in good health. The sample was naive CD8+ T cells sorted from blood. This CDR3 is CASSSLGERSNNEQFF. CDR3 nucleotide sequence: TGTGCCAGCAGTTCCTTAGGGGAGCGGAGTAACAATGAGCAGTTCTTC.